This is a list of T cell receptor beta chains from one sample in a study of blood T cell repertoires in COVID-19. Generated by immunoSEQ multiplex PCR, the TCRdb table keeps only in-frame clones and is missing some. This table has some 230,000 clones, approximately 83% appearing once. What was sequenced was peripheral blood. The receptors shown here come from a woman aged 25 to 45 who had recovered from COVID-19. Both conserved end residues are part of each CDR3. D genes are given only for firm matches. Rows give clone size only sometimes, using once, few, many, or a class for an expanded clone.

TRBJ1-2	TRBV18	TRBD1	-	TGTGCCAGCTCACCCCAGGACAGGGACCCCTATGGCTACACCTTC	CASSPQDRDPYGYTF
TRBJ2-5	TRBV18	TRBD2	-	TGTGCCAGCGCCTACGGGGGGGCGAGGGAGACCCAGTACTTC	CASAYGGARETQYF
TRBJ2-1	TRBV7-9	-	-	TGTGCCAGCAGCGGCGGGAACATTTTAAATGAGCAGTTCTTC	CASSGGNILNEQFF
TRBJ2-3	TRBV7-2	TRBD2	-	TGTGCCAGCAGCTCGGGCGGGAGTGCAGATACGCAGTATTTT	CASSSGGSADTQYF
TRBJ2-7	TRBV9	TRBD2	-	TGTGCCAGCAGCGTCGGCGGGAGTGGCTCCTACGAGCAGTACTTC	CASSVGGSGSYEQYF
TRBJ2-7	TRBV10-3	TRBD1	-	TGTGCCATCAGCGCCGGGACAGGGTCTACCTACGAGCAGTACTTC	CAISAGTGSTYEQYF
TRBJ2-1	TRBV5-1	-	-	TGCGCCAGCAGCTTGGCTGGGAGCTCCTACAATGAGCAGTTCTTC	CASSLAGSSYNEQFF
TRBJ1-1	TRBV4-2	-	few	TGTGCCAGCAGCCAAGGGGTAGCCACTGAAGCTTTCTTT	CASSQGVATEAFF
TRBJ1-1	TRBV4-1	-	-	TGCGCCAGCAGCCAAGACAGGGTTCCGAACACTGAAGCTTTCTTT	CASSQDRVPNTEAFF
TRBJ2-2	TRBV28	-	-	TGTGCCAGCAGTTCCTACACCGGGGAGCTGTTTTTT	CASSSYTGELFF
TRBJ2-7	TRBV15	-	-	TGTGCCACCAGCACCCAAGGACTACACTACGAGCAGTACTTC	CATSTQGLHYEQYF
TRBJ2-5	TRBV7-9	TRBD2	-	TGTGCCAGCAGCACTGTAGCGGGAGGGTCGAGGGAGACCCAGTACTTC	CASSTVAGGSRETQYF
TRBJ2-6	TRBV5-1	-	-	TGCGCCAGCAGCTTTGGAGGGGCTGGGGCCAACGTCCTGACTTTC	CASSFGGAGANVLTF
TRBJ2-1	TRBV11-2	-	once	TGTGCCAGCAGCCCGACTAAGGGTCTAGCTGGGTACAATGAGCAGTTCTTC	CASSPTKGLAGYNEQFF
TRBJ1-4	TRBV28	-	-	TGTGCCAGCAGTTACGGCGGTGAAAAACTGTTTTTT	CASSYGGEKLFF
TRBJ1-1	TRBV7-9	TRBD1	few	TGTGCCAGCAGAGGGCGTAGGACAGGATATACTGAAGCTTTCTTT	CASRGRRTGYTEAFF
TRBJ2-7	TRBV7-9	-	few	TGTGCCAGCAGCTTAGCACGGTTAGCAGGGACCTACGAGCAGTACTTC	CASSLARLAGTYEQYF
TRBJ2-2	TRBV29-1	-	-	TGCAGCGTCTCTAGCAGCACCGGGGAGCTGTTTTTT	CSVSSSTGELFF
TRBJ1-5	TRBV3-1/TRBV3-2	-	-	TGTGCCAGCAGCCAAGGGGAGTACAGTGGGGCCGGCGGGGGGAAGCCCCAGCATTTT	CASSQGEYSGAGGGKPQHF
TRBJ2-1	TRBV18	TRBD2	-	TGTGCCAGCTCATCGGGGGGGTCCTACAATGAGCAGTTCTTC	CASSSGGSYNEQFF
TRBJ1-4	TRBV10-3	TRBD1	-	TGTGCCATCAGTAATTCACAGGGGACTAATGAAAAACTGTTTTTT	CAISNSQGTNEKLFF
TRBJ1-5	TRBV27	TRBD1	-	TGTGCCAGCAGTTACATGGGACAGAGCAATCAGCCCCAGCATTTT	CASSYMGQSNQPQHF
TRBJ1-5	TRBV4-1	TRBD1	many	TGCGCCAGCAGCCAAAGCACAGGGGGCAATCAGCCCCAGCATTTT	CASSQSTGGNQPQHF
TRBJ2-7	TRBV2	-	few	TGTGCCCACCGGGACACCTCCTACGAGCAGTACTTC	CAHRDTSYEQYF
TRBJ1-1	TRBV12-3/TRBV12-4	-	-	TGTGCCAGCAGTTTAATCGGGAACACTGAAGCTTTCTTT	CASSLIGNTEAFF
TRBJ2-2	TRBV5-4	TRBD2	once	TGTGCCAGCAACTTGGGACTAGCGGGAGGGTCGGACACCGGGGAGCTGTTTTTT	CASNLGLAGGSDTGELFF
TRBJ2-3	TRBV29-1	-	-	TGCAGCGTTGTGAAGCGTGGCGCAGATACGCAGTATTTT	CSVVKRGADTQYF
TRBJ1-1	TRBV2	TRBD1	-	TGTGCCAGCAGTCCCCCGTGGTTGGCAGGGGGCGGCTACACTGAAGCTTTCTTT	CASSPPWLAGGGYTEAFF
TRBJ1-1	TRBV10-1	-	-	TGCGCCAGCAGTGTTGTTCCAGGCACTGAAGCTTTCTTT	CASSVVPGTEAFF
TRBJ2-1	TRBV5-6	TRBD2	-	TGTGCCAGCAGCGGGACGAGCGGGGATCCCTACAATGAGCAGTTCTTC	CASSGTSGDPYNEQFF
TRBJ2-3	TRBV4-2	-	-	TGTGCCAGCAGCCAAGAACTTGGGGGCGGGGGTAGCACAGATACGCAGTATTTT	CASSQELGGGGSTDTQYF
TRBJ2-2	TRBV11-2	TRBD2	-	TGTGCCAGCAGCTTAGCGGTAGCGGGAAACACCGGGGAGCTGTTTTTT	CASSLAVAGNTGELFF
TRBJ2-1	TRBV27	TRBD2	once	TGTGCCAGCAGTGGGGGGACTAGCGGGAGGGCTTATGAGCAGTTCTTC	CASSGGTSGRAYEQFF
TRBJ2-7	TRBV5-1	-	few	TGCGCCAGCAGCTTGTCCCCAGGGGCTAACGAGCAGTACTTC	CASSLSPGANEQYF
TRBJ2-3	TRBV5-1	TRBD2	-	TGCGCCAGCAGCCCAAATCTAGCGGGGGGCACAGATACGCAGTATTTT	CASSPNLAGGTDTQYF
TRBJ2-3	TRBV3-1/TRBV3-2	-	many	TGTGCCAGCAGCCAGTTTCTAGCCTCGGGCACAGATACGCAGTATTTT	CASSQFLASGTDTQYF
TRBJ2-7	TRBV30	-	once	TGTGCCTGGATGGGGGACAATTCCTACGAGCAGTACTTC	CAWMGDNSYEQYF
TRBJ2-7	TRBV5-1	-	-	TGCGCCAGCTCGGACAGCTCCTACGAGCAGTACTTC	CASSDSSYEQYF
TRBJ1-3	TRBV12-3/TRBV12-4	-	-	TGTGCCAGCAGTCGGACATCCAGAACCATATATTTT	CASSRTSRTIYF
TRBJ2-3	TRBV28	TRBD2	-	TGTGCCAGCAGTCCGACTAGCGGGAGGTTCACAGATACGCAGTATTTT	CASSPTSGRFTDTQYF
TRBJ1-2	TRBV7-9	-	-	TGTGCCAGCAGCTTAATCCAGGGCAAAGGCTACACCTTC	CASSLIQGKGYTF
TRBJ2-6	TRBV11-2	-	-	TGTGCCAGCAGCTTAGACAGGTACGGGGCCAACGTCCTGACTTTC	CASSLDRYGANVLTF
TRBJ2-1	TRBV7-3	TRBD1	-	TGTGCCAGCAGCTTAGGGGAATTGGGACAGGGGGCCGACCGCTCCTACAATGAGCAGTTCTTC	CASSLGELGQGADRSYNEQFF
TRBJ2-2	TRBV11-2	-	-	TGTGCCAGCAGCCCCTACGTCTTTTCGGGGGCCGGGGAGCTGTTTTTT	CASSPYVFSGAGELFF